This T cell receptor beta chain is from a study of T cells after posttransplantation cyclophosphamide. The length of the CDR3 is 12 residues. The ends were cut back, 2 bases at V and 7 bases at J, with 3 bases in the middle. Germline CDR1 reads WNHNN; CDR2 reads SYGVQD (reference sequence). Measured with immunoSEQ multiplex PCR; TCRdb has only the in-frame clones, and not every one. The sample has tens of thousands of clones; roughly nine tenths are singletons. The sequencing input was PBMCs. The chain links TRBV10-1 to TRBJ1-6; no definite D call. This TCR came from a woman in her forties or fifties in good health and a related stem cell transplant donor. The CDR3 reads CASSERNSPLHF. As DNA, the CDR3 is TGCGCCAGCAGTGAGCGGAATTCACCCCTCCACTTT.